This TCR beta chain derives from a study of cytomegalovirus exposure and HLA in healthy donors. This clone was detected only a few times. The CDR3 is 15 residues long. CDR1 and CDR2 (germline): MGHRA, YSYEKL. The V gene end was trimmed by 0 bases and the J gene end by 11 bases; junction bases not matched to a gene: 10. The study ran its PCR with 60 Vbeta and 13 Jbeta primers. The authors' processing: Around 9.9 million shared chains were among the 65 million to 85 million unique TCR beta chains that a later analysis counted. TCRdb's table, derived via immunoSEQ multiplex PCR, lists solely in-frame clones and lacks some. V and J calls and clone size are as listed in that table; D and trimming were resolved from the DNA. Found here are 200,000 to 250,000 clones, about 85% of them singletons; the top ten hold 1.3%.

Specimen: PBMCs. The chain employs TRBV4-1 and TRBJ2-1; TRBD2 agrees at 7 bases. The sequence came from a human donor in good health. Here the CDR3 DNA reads TGCGCCAGCAGCCAAGATAATTCAGCGGGAACCAAGCAGTTCTTC. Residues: CASSQDNSAGTKQFF.